This T cell receptor (beta chain) derives from a study of shared clonotypes between healthy human individuals. Whole-study results and caveats: Clonotypes shared by all four sorted-subset donors had higher generation probabilities than non-shared clonotypes.

Measured with immunoSEQ multiplex PCR; TCRdb has only the in-frame clones, and not every one. This sample yields a few million clones, of which around 94% are seen a single time; 0.11% to 0.15% belongs to the top ten. Turning to this clone: What it binds is unknown.

The TCR sequence derives from a man younger than 30 in good health. Sequenced sample: naive CD4+ T cells sorted from blood. Subset given: CD45RA+ positively selected.

CDR3 bases: TGTGCCATCATGGGACCCGCATCTGGGGGCTACACCTTC. Amino acids: CAIMGPASGGYTF. The chain recombines TRBV10-3 with TRBJ1-2, with D possibly being TRBD1 (5 bases). With 7 bases removed from V and 8 bases from J, the gap between germline ends came to 17 bases. Germline lookup yields CDR1 ENHRY and CDR2 SYGVKD. The CDR3 is made up of 13 amino acids.